Listed below are T cell receptor beta chains from one sample, sequenced in a study of OX40 agonist ivuxolimab in advanced cancers. Profiled with immunoSEQ multiplex PCR; TCRdb holds only in-frame clones, not every one. The sample carries about 71,000 clones, around 82% recorded once. This material consisted of CD4+ or CD8+ T cells sorted from blood, taken in a trial of the OX40 agonist ivuxolimab. All receptors come from an adult with an advanced solid tumor such as melanoma, head and neck, liver or kidney cancer. Both conserved end residues are part of each CDR3. D genes are given only for firm matches. Not every row has a clone size; where given, it reads once, few, many or a size class.

d_call: NA
j_call: TRBJ2-1
v_call: TRBV5-1
clone_size: NA
cdr3_nt: TGCGCCAGCAGCCAGGGTTTCCCAAATGAGCAGTTCTTC
cdr3_aa: CASSQGFPNEQFF

d_call: TRBD1
j_call: TRBJ1-1
v_call: TRBV28
clone_size: NA
cdr3_nt: TGTGCCAGCAGTCCCTCCGGGACAGGGCCGAACACTGAAGCTTTCTTT
cdr3_aa: CASSPSGTGPNTEAFF

d_call: NA
j_call: TRBJ1-5
v_call: TRBV11-2
clone_size: NA
cdr3_nt: TGTGCCAGCAGCCACCATGGGGGCCTCAATCAGCCCCAGCATTTT
cdr3_aa: CASSHHGGLNQPQHF

d_call: TRBD2
j_call: TRBJ2-3
v_call: TRBV9
clone_size: NA
cdr3_nt: TGTGCCAGCAGCGTAGGACTAGCGCGTATCACAGATACGCAGTATTTT
cdr3_aa: CASSVGLARITDTQYF

d_call: TRBD1
j_call: TRBJ1-5
v_call: TRBV19
clone_size: NA
cdr3_nt: TGTGCCAGTAGTCCGTGGACAGGGGGCGGCAATCAGCCCCAGCATTTT
cdr3_aa: CASSPWTGGGNQPQHF

d_call: NA
j_call: TRBJ2-5
v_call: TRBV28
clone_size: once
cdr3_nt: TGTGCCAGCAGTTTCAGGTTTGGGGAGACCCAGTACTTC
cdr3_aa: CASSFRFGETQYF

d_call: NA
j_call: TRBJ2-2
v_call: TRBV5-5
clone_size: NA
cdr3_nt: TGTGCCAGCAGCTACGGTAGGGGCACCGGGGAGCTGTTTTTT
cdr3_aa: CASSYGRGTGELFF

d_call: TRBD1
j_call: TRBJ2-7
v_call: TRBV7-2
clone_size: NA
cdr3_nt: TGTGCCAGCAGCATCACCGGGACAGGGAGGAACGAGCAGTACTTC
cdr3_aa: CASSITGTGRNEQYF

d_call: NA
j_call: TRBJ1-1
v_call: TRBV7-6
clone_size: NA
cdr3_nt: TGTGCCAGCAGCTTAGCGCTTTCAGGGAGTGAAGCTTTCTTT
cdr3_aa: CASSLALSGSEAFF

d_call: NA
j_call: TRBJ2-6
v_call: TRBV7-2
clone_size: NA
cdr3_nt: TGTGCCAGCAGCTTAGCAGGTACAGGCGGTGGGGCCAACGTCCTGACTTTC
cdr3_aa: CASSLAGTGGGANVLTF

d_call: NA
j_call: TRBJ2-7
v_call: TRBV7-8
clone_size: NA
cdr3_nt: TGTGCCAGCAGTACACGGCCCGGTGGCGAGCAGTACTTC
cdr3_aa: CASSTRPGGEQYF

d_call: TRBD1
j_call: TRBJ1-1
v_call: TRBV6-1
clone_size: NA
cdr3_nt: TGTGCCAGCAGGACTCGACAGGGAAGGGGTACTGAAGCTTTCTTT
cdr3_aa: CASRTRQGRGTEAFF

d_call: NA
j_call: TRBJ1-1
v_call: TRBV2
clone_size: once
cdr3_nt: TGTGCCAGCAGTCTCCGGGGGGGTGAAAACACTGAAGCTTTCTTT
cdr3_aa: CASSLRGGENTEAFF

d_call: TRBD2
j_call: TRBJ2-7
v_call: TRBV10-2
clone_size: NA
cdr3_nt: TGCGCCAGCAGTCCCCCGGGTAGCGGGAGGGCCTACGAGCAGTACTTC
cdr3_aa: CASSPPGSGRAYEQYF

d_call: TRBD2
j_call: TRBJ2-1
v_call: TRBV11-3
clone_size: NA
cdr3_nt: TGTGCCAGCAGCTTGAGCGGGAGCGGTAGGAATGAGCAGTTCTTC
cdr3_aa: CASSLSGSGRNEQFF

d_call: NA
j_call: TRBJ1-2
v_call: TRBV28
clone_size: NA
cdr3_nt: TGTGCCACCGAAGGCATGGACAAGTCTAGTATGGGCGGCTACACCTTC
cdr3_aa: CATEGMDKSSMGGYTF

d_call: NA
j_call: TRBJ2-1
v_call: TRBV7-9
clone_size: NA
cdr3_nt: TGTGCCAGCAGCTTAGGTAGTCAGTACAATGAGCAGTTCTTC
cdr3_aa: CASSLGSQYNEQFF

d_call: NA
j_call: TRBJ2-5
v_call: TRBV6-5
clone_size: NA
cdr3_nt: TGTGCCAGCAGCTCTACATGGGGGACCCAGTACTTC
cdr3_aa: CASSSTWGTQYF

d_call: NA
j_call: TRBJ2-5
v_call: TRBV9
clone_size: NA
cdr3_nt: TGTGCCAGCAGCGTACAGGGAAGGATTAGGGAGACCCAGTACTTC
cdr3_aa: CASSVQGRIRETQYF

d_call: NA
j_call: TRBJ2-7
v_call: TRBV29-1
clone_size: many
cdr3_nt: TGCAGCGTTGGCCAGGTCTACGAGCAGTACTTC
cdr3_aa: CSVGQVYEQYF

d_call: TRBD2
j_call: TRBJ2-1
v_call: TRBV11-3
clone_size: NA
cdr3_nt: TGTGCCAGCAGCTTATCGTCCCTCGCTAGCGGACCCTACAATGAGCAGTTCTTC
cdr3_aa: CASSLSSLASGPYNEQFF

d_call: TRBD1
j_call: TRBJ1-2
v_call: TRBV2
clone_size: NA
cdr3_nt: TGTGCCAGCAGGGCCGGGACAGGGGGCCTCTATGGCTACACCTTC
cdr3_aa: CASRAGTGGLYGYTF

d_call: NA
j_call: TRBJ1-2
v_call: TRBV7-6
clone_size: NA
cdr3_nt: TGTGCCAGCAGCGTAAACTCGGTCGGGAATGGCTACACCTTC
cdr3_aa: CASSVNSVGNGYTF

d_call: NA
j_call: TRBJ2-7
v_call: TRBV20-1
clone_size: NA
cdr3_nt: TGCAGCCTCGGCCGGTACGAGCAGTACTTC
cdr3_aa: CSLGRYEQYF